This T cell receptor (beta chain) stems from a study of control samples from healthy donors and cancer patients. Data came from immunoSEQ multiplex PCR; TCRdb stores just in-frame clones and leaves some out. This table holds some 250,000 clones, roughly four fifths found once. J lost 3 bases, V lost 3 bases, and 10 bases had no gene match. Germline lookup yields CDR1 MDHEN and CDR2 SYDVKM. The length of the CDR3 is 17 residues. The TCR originated in a woman in her sixties or seventies with lung cancer. This chain connects TRBV28 to TRBJ1-4; 7 nucleotides align to TRBD1. The sample comprised PBMCs. The CDR3 is CASSFPRGAAANEKLFF. In DNA form, the CDR3 reads TGTGCCAGCAGTTTCCCCAGGGGGGCCGCGGCTAATGAAAAACTGTTTTTT.